This T cell receptor beta chain comes out of a study of neurological immune-mediated disorders. Volunteers attending a blood bank in Maryland, USA, served as healthy controls. 2 million PBMCs stored at -80 C were the source of the unsorted libraries. As for the cDNA, it was generated by 5'RACE with 10-nucleotide random UMIs. TCRdb used MiXCR to reprocess the 5' RACE reads, holding one entry per CDR3 protein. This sample carries 77,000 or so distinct CDR3 sequences, under 10% of them seen once, and the ten largest clones take around 1.7%. This clonotype appeared many times. The sample comprised PBMCs. The origin of this receptor is a man aged 50-59 years in good health.

This CDR3 reads CASSVSGGGVAAEQYF. DNA of the CDR3: TGTGCCAGCAGCGTTAGCGGGGGGGGGGTAGCGGCTGAGCAGTACTTC. The chain has TRBV9 and TRBJ2-7; 11 bases match TRBD2. There are 16 residues in the CDR3. Unmatched junction bases numbered 11, after V lost 2 bases and J lost 7 bases. The germline gives CDR1 SGDLS, CDR2 YYNGEE.